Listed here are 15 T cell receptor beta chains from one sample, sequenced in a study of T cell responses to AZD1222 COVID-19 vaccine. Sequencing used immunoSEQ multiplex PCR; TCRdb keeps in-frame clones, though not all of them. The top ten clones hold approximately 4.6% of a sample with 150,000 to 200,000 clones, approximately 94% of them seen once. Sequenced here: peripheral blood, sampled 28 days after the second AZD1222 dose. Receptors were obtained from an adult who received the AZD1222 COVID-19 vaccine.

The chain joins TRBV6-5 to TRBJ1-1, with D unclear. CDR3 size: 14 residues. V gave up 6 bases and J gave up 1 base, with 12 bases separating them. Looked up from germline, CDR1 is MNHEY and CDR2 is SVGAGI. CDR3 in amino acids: CASSQRSTNTEAFF. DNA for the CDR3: TGTGCCAGCAGCCAAAGGTCTACGAACACTGAAGCTTTCTTT.

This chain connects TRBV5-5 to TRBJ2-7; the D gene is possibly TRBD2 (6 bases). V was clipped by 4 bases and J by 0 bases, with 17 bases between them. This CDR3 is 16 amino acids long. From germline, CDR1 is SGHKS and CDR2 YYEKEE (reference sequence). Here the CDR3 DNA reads TGTGCCAGCAGCCAGCGGGTCGGCTTTACCTCCTACGAGCAGTACTTC. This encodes CASSQRVGFTSYEQYF.

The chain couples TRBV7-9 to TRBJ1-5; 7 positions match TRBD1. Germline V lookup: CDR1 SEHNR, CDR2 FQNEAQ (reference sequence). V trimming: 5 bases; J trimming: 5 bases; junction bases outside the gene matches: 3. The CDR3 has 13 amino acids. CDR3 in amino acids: CASSPGGDQPQHF. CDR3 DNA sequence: TGTGCCAGCAGCCCAGGGGGGGATCAGCCCCAGCATTTT.

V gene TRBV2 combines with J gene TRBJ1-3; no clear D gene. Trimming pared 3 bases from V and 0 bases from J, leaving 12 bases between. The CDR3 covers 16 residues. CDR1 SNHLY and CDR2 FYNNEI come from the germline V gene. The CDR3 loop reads CASSDWGRISGNTIYF. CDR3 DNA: TGTGCCAGCAGTGATTGGGGAAGGATCTCTGGAAACACCATATATTTT. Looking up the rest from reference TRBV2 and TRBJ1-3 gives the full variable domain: EPEVTQTPSHQVTQMGQEVILRCVPISNHLYFYWYRQILGQKVEFLVSFYNNEISEKSEIFDDQFSVERPDGSNFTLKIRSTKLEDSAMYFCASSDWGRISGNTIYFGEGSWLTVV.

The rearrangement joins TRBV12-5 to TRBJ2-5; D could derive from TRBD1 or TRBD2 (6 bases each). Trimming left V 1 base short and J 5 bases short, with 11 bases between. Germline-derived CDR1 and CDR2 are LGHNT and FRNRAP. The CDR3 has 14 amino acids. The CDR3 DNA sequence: TGTGCTAGTGGTTTGGCCCCGGGGGCCGAGACCCAGTACTTC. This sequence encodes CASGLAPGAETQYF.

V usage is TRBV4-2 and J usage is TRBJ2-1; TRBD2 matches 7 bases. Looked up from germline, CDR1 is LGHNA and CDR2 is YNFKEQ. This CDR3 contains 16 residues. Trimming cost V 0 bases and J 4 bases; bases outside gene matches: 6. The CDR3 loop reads CASSQEGLVPYNEQFF. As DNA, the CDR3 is TGTGCCAGCAGCCAAGAAGGACTAGTACCTTACAATGAGCAGTTCTTC.

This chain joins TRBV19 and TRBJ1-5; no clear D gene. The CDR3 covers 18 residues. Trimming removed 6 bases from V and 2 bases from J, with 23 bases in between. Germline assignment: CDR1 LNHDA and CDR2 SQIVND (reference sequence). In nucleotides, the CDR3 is TGTGCCAGTAGCCCGGAGGGCCCGGGCTGGGTGCGCAATCAGCCCCAGCATTTT. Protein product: CASSPEGPGWVRNQPQHF.

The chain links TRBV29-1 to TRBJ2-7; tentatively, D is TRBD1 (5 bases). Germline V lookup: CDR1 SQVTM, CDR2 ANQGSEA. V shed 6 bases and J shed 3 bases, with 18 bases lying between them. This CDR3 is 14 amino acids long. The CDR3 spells CSVWRQGTYYEQYF. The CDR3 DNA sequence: TGCAGCGTCTGGCGGCAGGGAACCTACTACGAGCAGTACTTC.

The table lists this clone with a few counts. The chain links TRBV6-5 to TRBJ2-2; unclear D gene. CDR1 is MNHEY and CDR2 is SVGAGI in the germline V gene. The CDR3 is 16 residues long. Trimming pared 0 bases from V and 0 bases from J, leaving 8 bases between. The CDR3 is CASSYSRLANTGELFF. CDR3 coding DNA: TGTGCCAGCAGTTACTCACGGCTAGCGAACACCGGGGAGCTGTTTTTT.

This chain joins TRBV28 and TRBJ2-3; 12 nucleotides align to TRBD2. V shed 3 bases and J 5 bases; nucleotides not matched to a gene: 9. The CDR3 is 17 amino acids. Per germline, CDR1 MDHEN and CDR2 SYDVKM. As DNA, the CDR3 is TGTGCCAGCAGTTTCAAACTCCTAGCGGGAGGGCGAGATACGCAGTATTTT. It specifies CASSFKLLAGGRDTQYF. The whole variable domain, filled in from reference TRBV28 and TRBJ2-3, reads DVKVTQSSRYLVKRTGEKVFLECVQDMDHENMFWYRQDPGLGLRLIYFSYDVKMKEKGDIPEGYSVSREKKERFSLILESASTNQTSMYLCASSFKLLAGGRDTQYFGPGTRLTVL.

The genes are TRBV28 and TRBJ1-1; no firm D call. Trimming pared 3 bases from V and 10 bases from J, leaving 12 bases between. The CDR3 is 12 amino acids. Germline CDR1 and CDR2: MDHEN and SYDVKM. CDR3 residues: CASSLGVRIAFF. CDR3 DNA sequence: TGTGCCAGCAGTTTGGGAGTCCGGATAGCTTTCTTT.

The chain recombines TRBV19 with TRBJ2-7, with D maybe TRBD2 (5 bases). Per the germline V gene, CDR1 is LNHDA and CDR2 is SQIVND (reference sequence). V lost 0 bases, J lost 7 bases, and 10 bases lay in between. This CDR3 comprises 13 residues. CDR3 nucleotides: TGTGCCAGTAGTATAGATCTAACGGGAGAGCAGTACTTC. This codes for CASSIDLTGEQYF.

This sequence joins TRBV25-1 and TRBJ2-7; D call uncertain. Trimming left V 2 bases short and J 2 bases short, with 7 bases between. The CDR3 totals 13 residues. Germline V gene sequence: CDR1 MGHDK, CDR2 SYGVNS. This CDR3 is CASSELGTYEQYF. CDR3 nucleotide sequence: TGTGCCAGCAGTGAACTGGGAACCTACGAGCAGTACTTC.

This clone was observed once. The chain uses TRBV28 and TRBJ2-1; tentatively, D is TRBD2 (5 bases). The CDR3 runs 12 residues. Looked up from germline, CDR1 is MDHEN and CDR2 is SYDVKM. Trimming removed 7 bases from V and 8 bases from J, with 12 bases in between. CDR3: CASKRRNDEQFF. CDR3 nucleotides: TGTGCCAGCAAAAGGAGGAACGATGAGCAGTTCTTC.

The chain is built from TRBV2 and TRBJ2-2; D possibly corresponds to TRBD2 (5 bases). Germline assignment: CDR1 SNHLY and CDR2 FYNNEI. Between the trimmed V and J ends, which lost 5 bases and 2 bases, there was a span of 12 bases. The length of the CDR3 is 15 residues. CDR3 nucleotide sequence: TGTGCCAGCAGTACCGGACTCATAAACACCGGGGAGCTGTTTTTT. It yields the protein CASSTGLINTGELFF.